Presented here are 22 T cell receptor beta chains from one specimen sequenced in a study of CD8 T cells in Susac syndrome. An input of about 0.5 to 1 ug of RNA was subjected to reverse transcription using random hexamers. TCRdb reprocessed the immunoSEQ multiplex PCR reads via MiXCR and lists one record per CDR3 protein. The sample shows around 140,000 distinct CDR3 sequences, around 85% of them seen only once. Specimen: CD8+ T cells from PBMCs. The source is a human donor with multiple sclerosis.

The rearrangement joins TRBV7-9 to TRBJ2-7; 11 nucleotides match TRBD1. Trimming cost V 5 bases and J 2 bases; bases outside gene matches: 8. Germline loops: CDR1 SEHNR, CDR2 FQNEAQ (reference sequence). The CDR3 has 16 residues. The chain's CDR3 is CASSPAPGQGAYEQYF. DNA of the CDR3: TGTGCCAGCAGCCCCGCTCCGGGACAGGGGGCCTACGAGCAGTACTTC.

The rearrangement uses TRBV14 and TRBJ2-1; D tentatively reads TRBD1 or TRBD2 (6 bases each). The length of the CDR3 is 13 residues. The germline gives CDR1 SGHDN, CDR2 FVKESK. V shed 6 bases and J shed 8 bases, with 14 bases lying between them. CDR3 residues: CASRDTGRYEQFF. The CDR3 bases are TGTGCCAGCAGGGATACAGGGAGGTATGAGCAGTTCTTC.

The rearrangement joins TRBV27 to TRBJ1-6; D is undetermined. The CDR3 contains 15 residues. Deletions cut 8 bases from V and 0 bases from J, with 11 bases between. Germline assignment: CDR1 MNHEY and CDR2 SMNVEV (reference sequence). DNA of the CDR3: TGTGCCAGCGGACCCTTCCGCTCCTATAATTCACCCCTCCACTTT. Amino acid sequence: CASGPFRSYNSPLHF.

The CDR3 sequence is CASRTGLGLFF. The CDR3 nucleotides read TGCGCCAGCAGGACGGGACTAGGGTTGTTCTTC. The chain uses TRBV4-1 and TRBJ2-1; 8 positions match TRBD2. Germline loops: CDR1 MGHRA, CDR2 YSYEKL. The CDR3 runs to 11 residues. V shed 6 bases and J 15 bases; nucleotides not matched to a gene: 7.

This clonotype appeared a single time. The V and J genes are TRBV19 and TRBJ1-2, with 8 positions matching TRBD1. Germline CDR1 LNHDA, CDR2 SQIVND (reference sequence). This CDR3 spans 15 amino acids. The V segment lost 4 bases and the J segment 4 bases; nucleotides outside the gene matches: 8. CDR3 sequence: CASSTGTGLPYGYTF. The CDR3 nucleotides are TGTGCCAGTAGTACCGGGACAGGCCTTCCCTATGGCTACACCTTC.

The CDR3 DNA reads TGCGCCAGCCACCCGACTAGCGGGGTCACAGATACGCAGTATTTT. Protein product: CASHPTSGVTDTQYF. The chain uses TRBV5-1 and TRBJ2-3; 11 bases are a match to TRBD2. The V gene end was trimmed by 7 bases and the J gene end by 2 bases; junction bases not matched to a gene: 6. CDR1 is SGHRS, CDR2 YFSETQ, per germline. The CDR3 is 15 amino acids.

V usage is TRBV4-1 and J usage is TRBJ1-1; D may be TRBD1 (5 bases). Germline-derived CDR1 and CDR2 are MGHRA and YSYEKL. There are 15 residues in the CDR3. The V and J ends lost 4 bases and 5 bases respectively, with 17 bases between them. DNA of the CDR3: TGCGCCAGCAGCCTCCCGGGGGGATTTGGGACTGAAGCTTTCTTT. This codes for CASSLPGGFGTEAFF.

The V gene is TRBV28, the J gene TRBJ1-2, with TRBD1 identical over 7 bases. V dropped 8 bases and J dropped 8; count of bases not matched to a gene: 20. CDR3 length: 16 residues. Germline V CDR1 and CDR2: MDHEN, SYDVKM. CDR3 region: CASYSILGQLRRGYTF. The DNA of the CDR3 is TGTGCCAGCTATTCGATACTGGGACAGCTTCGACGGGGCTACACCTTC.

This sequence joins TRBV19 and TRBJ1-1; D gene ambiguous. The CDR3 spans 12 residues. CDR1 is LNHDA and CDR2 is SQIVND in the germline V gene (reference sequence). Trimming took off 9 bases at V and 4 bases at J, with 12 bases between the two ends. In DNA form, the CDR3 reads TGTGCCAGCCTGGATCACCTCACTGAAGCTTTCTTT. It codes for CASLDHLTEAFF.

V is TRBV20-1 and J is TRBJ1-2; D not resolved. The germline CDR1 and CDR2 sequences are DFQATT and SNEGSKA (reference sequence). The CDR3 runs to 13 residues. The V end lost 6 bases, the J end lost 0 bases, and 11 bases lay between the germline ends. The CDR3 DNA sequence: TGCAGTGCCCCGCACCAAGCTAACTATGGCTACACCTTC. This codes for CSAPHQANYGYTF.

J is TRBJ2-1 and V is TRBV27; 13 bases are a match to TRBD2. Trimming at V came to 2 bases and at J to 8 bases, leaving 12 bases not matched to a gene. Germline CDR1 is MNHEY and CDR2 is SMNVEV (reference sequence). The length of the CDR3 is 18 residues. The DNA for the CDR3 is TGTGCCAGCAGTTTAGTCCGGACTAGCGGGGGCCCCTCGGATGAGCAGTTCTTC. Translation: CASSLVRTSGGPSDEQFF.

The rearrangement joins TRBV7-9 to TRBJ2-1; 9 bases match TRBD2. This CDR3 is built from 14 residues. Germline V gene sequence: CDR1 SEHNR, CDR2 FQNEAQ (reference sequence). Trimming took 3 bases from V and 3 from J; bases not matched to a gene: 0. The CDR3 sequence: CASSFSGGYNEQFF. The CDR3 coding sequence is TGTGCCAGCAGCTTTAGCGGGGGCTACAATGAGCAGTTCTTC.

This chain uses TRBV27 with TRBJ1-1, with a weak D call TRBD1 (5 bases). The CDR3 sequence is 14 residues long. Germline V gene lookup returns CDR1 MNHEY and CDR2 SMNVEV (reference sequence). Deletions cut 5 bases from V and 4 bases from J, with 14 bases between. This CDR3 is CASSGTVAGTEAFF. For the CDR3, the DNA is TGTGCCAGCAGTGGGACGGTTGCTGGCACTGAAGCTTTCTTT.

CDR3 region: CASSLFGEMNTEAFF. In DNA form, the CDR3 reads TGCGCCAGCAGCCTCTTTGGAGAGATGAACACTGAAGCTTTCTTT. This rearrangement joins TRBV5-1 to TRBJ1-1, with unresolved D. V lost 4 bases to trimming and J lost 0 bases, with 13 bases between them. The CDR3 has 15 residues. CDR1 and CDR2 from the germline V gene are SGHRS and YFSETQ. Combining the CDR3 with reference TRBV5-1 and TRBJ1-1 gives the whole variable domain KAGVTQTPRYLIKTRGQQVTLSCSPISGHRSVSWYQQTPGQGLQFLFEYFSETQRNKGNFPGRFSGRQFSNSRSEMNVSTLELGDSALYLCASSLFGEMNTEAFFGQGTRLTVV.

J is TRBJ1-2 and V is TRBV27; D might be TRBD1 (5 bases). Trimming pared 5 bases from V and 7 bases from J, leaving 14 bases between. This CDR3 is built from 13 residues. CDR1 and CDR2 from the germline V gene are MNHEY and SMNVEV (reference sequence). CDR3 DNA sequence: TGTGCCAGCAGTCAGTCAGGGTTCTTTGGCTACACCTTC. Residues: CASSQSGFFGYTF.

To note about this clonotype: The junction and the germline gene differ at one end; a read error may be behind it. The gene calls are TRBV5-1 and TRBJ2-2; unclear D gene. The CDR3 runs 11 residues. CDR1 is SGHRS, CDR2 YFSETQ, per germline. CDR3 protein: CASRFTEELFF. CDR3 sequence (DNA): TGCGCCAGCAGGTTTACCGAGGAGCTGTTTTTT.

The rearrangement links TRBV24-1 to TRBJ1-6; D is perhaps TRBD1 (6 bases). This CDR3 contains 13 residues. Germline V CDR1 and CDR2: KGHDR, SFDVKD. V was trimmed by 10 bases and J by 8 bases, leaving 14 bases between them. CDR3 DNA sequence: TGTGCCACGTCTAAGGGGGGCGATTCACCCCTCCACTTT. This encodes CATSKGGDSPLHF.

The chain links TRBV24-1 to TRBJ2-2; 7 bases are a match to TRBD2. In germline, CDR1 is KGHDR, CDR2 SFDVKD. This CDR3 is 17 amino acids long. The trim removed 2 bases at V and 0 bases at J, leaving 5 bases unmatched. CDR3 coding DNA: TGTGCCACCAGTGATTCCGCAACTAGCGCGAACACCGGGGAGCTGTTTTTT. This codes for CATSDSATSANTGELFF.

The genes are TRBV10-3 and TRBJ1-2; D unclear. The CDR3 length is 13 residues. Germline values: CDR1 ENHRY, CDR2 SYGVKD. The ends were cut back, 8 bases at V and 10 bases at J, with 20 bases in the middle. CDR3 in DNA: TGTGCCATCGCGGAGGTTCTTAGGGATGTCTACACCTTC. Protein product: CAIAEVLRDVYTF.

The chain couples TRBV27 to TRBJ1-5; perhaps TRBD1 as D (5 bases). Trimming took 4 bases from V and 4 from J, leaving 11 bases between them. Germline V gene sequence: CDR1 MNHEY, CDR2 SMNVEV (reference sequence). There are 14 residues in the CDR3. CDR3 residues: CASSSRGLNQPQHF. The DNA for the CDR3 is TGTGCCAGCAGTTCCCGGGGCTTAAATCAGCCCCAGCATTTT.

This sequence joins TRBV4-1 and TRBJ2-5; 11 bases map to TRBD2. Per germline, CDR1 MGHRA and CDR2 YSYEKL. This CDR3 contains 18 residues. The V segment lost 5 bases and the J segment 0 bases; nucleotides outside the gene matches: 11. CDR3 protein: CASSFTSGGPGDQETQYF. The CDR3 DNA follows: TGCGCCAGCAGCTTTACTAGCGGGGGCCCTGGTGACCAAGAGACCCAGTACTTC.

The V and J genes are TRBV7-9 and TRBJ2-7, with D unresolved. This CDR3 has 15 amino acids. Germline V gene lookup returns CDR1 SEHNR and CDR2 FQNEAQ (reference sequence). The germline V and J ends were trimmed by 1 base and 2 bases, with 12 bases remaining between them. Here the CDR3 reads CASSLVIRSTYEQYF. CDR3 coding DNA: TGTGCCAGCAGCTTAGTGATCAGATCGACCTACGAGCAGTACTTC.